This entry is about one TCR beta chain. Its antigen is not known. This record belongs to a study of CD8 T cells in Susac syndrome. Study observations and caveats: CD8+ clonal expansion in Susac was maximal in TEMRA cells and in active patients.

The study sequenced TCR beta in blood CD8+ and CD4+ T cells. Patients with Susac syndrome showed fulfilment of recently defined diagnostic criteria for definite or probable disease. An amount of RNA that ranged from about 0.45 to 1 ug was reverse transcribed with random hexamers. Using its own MiXCR run on the immunoSEQ multiplex PCR reads, TCRdb lists one record per CDR3 protein. The repertoire holds about 110,000 distinct CDR3 sequences, with approximately 94% as singletons. The CDR3 loop spans 11 amino acids. Germline V CDR1 and CDR2: SGHVS, FQNEAQ. The germline V and J ends were trimmed by 2 bases and 6 bases, with 1 base remaining between them.

The sequenced sample consisted of CD8+ T cells from PBMCs. The chain employs TRBV7-8 and TRBJ2-2; D is undetermined. The sequence was collected from a human donor with Susac syndrome. This CDR3 reads CASSLPGELFF. As DNA, the CDR3 is TGTGCCAGCAGCTTACCCGGGGAGCTGTTTTTT.